One sample yielded the 4 T cell receptor beta chains listed below, sequenced in a study of blood T cell repertoires in COVID-19. TCRdb's table, derived via immunoSEQ multiplex PCR, lists solely in-frame clones and lacks some. This table has roughly 260,000 clones, roughly four fifths appearing once. The sequenced sample consisted of peripheral blood. The receptor source for this set is a woman between 70 and 85 years old with acute or convalescent COVID-19.

This chain links TRBV9 with TRBJ1-2, with TRBD1 matching 7 bases. Germline-derived CDR1 and CDR2 are SGDLS and YYNGEE. V trimming: 4 bases; J trimming: 8 bases; junction bases outside the gene matches: 14. This CDR3 contains 15 residues. CDR3 DNA: TGTGCCAGCAGCACCCGCGGCAAGGGGGCTGTCGGCTACACCTTC. This gives the protein CASSTRGKGAVGYTF.

The rearrangement uses TRBV6-4 and TRBJ2-7; D is possibly TRBD1 (6 bases). The ends were cut back, 5 bases at V and 2 bases at J, with 13 bases in the middle. The CDR3 spans 14 residues. Germline-derived CDR1 and CDR2 are MRHNA and SNTAGT. The CDR3: CASSTQGSAYEQYF. In nucleotides, the CDR3 is TGTGCCAGCAGTACACAGGGTTCCGCCTACGAGCAGTACTTC.

This chain links TRBV7-9 with TRBJ1-5, with 11 bases fitting TRBD1. Germline assignment: CDR1 SEHNR and CDR2 FQNEAQ (reference sequence). J was trimmed by 6 bases and V by 10 bases; bases with no gene match: 8. The CDR3 extends over 14 amino acids. The CDR3 coding sequence is TGTGCCACCGCCGGGACAGGGGGTATTCAGCCCCAGCATTTT. Translating it yields CATAGTGGIQPQHF.

V usage is TRBV6-5 and J usage is TRBJ1-2; 12 bases align to TRBD1. Germline V gives CDR1 MNHEY, CDR2 SVGAGI. The CDR3 has 15 residues. The J segment lost 6 bases and the V segment lost 4 bases, leaving 6 bases of the junction unmatched. The CDR3 DNA follows: TGTGCCAGCAGTTCCTTAGGGACAGGGGGCGATGGCTACACCTTC. This codes for CASSSLGTGGDGYTF.